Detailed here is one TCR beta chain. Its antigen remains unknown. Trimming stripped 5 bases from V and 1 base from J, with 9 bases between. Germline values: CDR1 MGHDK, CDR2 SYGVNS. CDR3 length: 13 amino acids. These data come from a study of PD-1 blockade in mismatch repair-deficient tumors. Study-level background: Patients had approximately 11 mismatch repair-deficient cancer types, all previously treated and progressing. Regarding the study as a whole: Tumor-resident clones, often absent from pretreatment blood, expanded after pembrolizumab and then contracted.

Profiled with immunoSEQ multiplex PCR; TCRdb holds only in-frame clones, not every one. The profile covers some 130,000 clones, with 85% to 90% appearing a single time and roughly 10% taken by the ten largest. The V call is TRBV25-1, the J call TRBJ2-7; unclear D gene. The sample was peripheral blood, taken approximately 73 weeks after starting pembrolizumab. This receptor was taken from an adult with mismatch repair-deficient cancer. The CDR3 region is CASSHQESYEQYF. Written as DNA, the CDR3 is TGTGCCAGCAGTCACCAGGAGTCCTACGAGCAGTACTTC.